Shown below are 27 T cell receptor beta chains from a single sample sequenced in a study of blood T cell repertoires in COVID-19. The protocol was immunoSEQ multiplex PCR, while the TCRdb copy is restricted to in-frame clones and leaves out a portion. Seen here are about 310,000 clones, around nine tenths observed once, and the top ten hold over 8.5%. The sample was PBMCs or T cells enriched from blood (not recorded which). The receptors here all came from a woman aged 25 to 45 who had recovered from COVID-19.

The V call is TRBV19, the J call TRBJ1-2, with TRBD1 identical over 9 bases. Germline V gives CDR1 LNHDA, CDR2 SQIVND (reference sequence). The CDR3 extends over 13 amino acids. Losses at the gene ends were 5 bases for V and 7 bases for J; bases not matched to a gene: 5. Written as DNA, the CDR3 is TGTGCCAGTAGTCCAAGGACAGGGGCTGGCTACACCTTC. This translates into CASSPRTGAGYTF.

The V call is TRBV4-1, the J call TRBJ2-7; 9 nucleotides agree with TRBD2. The CDR3 is 15 amino acids. Trimming removed 4 bases from V and 3 bases from J; junction bases left unmatched: 7. CDR1 is MGHRA and CDR2 is YSYEKL in the germline V gene. Here the CDR3 reads CASSPGASGDYEQYF. The CDR3 DNA follows: TGCGCCAGCAGCCCCGGGGCTAGCGGGGACTACGAGCAGTACTTC.

The V call is TRBV4-1, the J call TRBJ1-2; 12 nucleotides align to TRBD1. This CDR3 has 17 residues. The ends lost 5 bases at V and 4 bases at J; junction bases unmatched: 11. CDR1 and CDR2 from the germline V gene are MGHRA and YSYEKL. The CDR3 DNA sequence: TGCGCCAGCAGCGACAAGGGACAGGGGGCGCCTAGCTATGGCTACACCTTC. Protein sequence: CASSDKGQGAPSYGYTF.

CDR3 nucleotide sequence: TGTGCCAGTAAAGGGCAGACCGGGGGGGTGACCCAGTACTTC. Translation: CASKGQTGGVTQYF. The rearrangement joins TRBV19 to TRBJ2-5; the match to TRBD2 covers 8 bases. Germline trimming cut 7 bases from V and 7 bases from J; bases unmatched to any gene: 11. Looked up from germline, CDR1 is LNHDA and CDR2 is SQIVND (reference sequence). There are 14 residues in the CDR3.

The chain carries TRBV4-1 and TRBJ1-3; perhaps TRBD1 as D (5 bases). CDR3 length: 15 amino acids. CDR1 is MGHRA, CDR2 YSYEKL, per germline. V was clipped by 2 bases and J by 4 bases, with 12 bases between them. The CDR3 nucleotides read TGCGCCAGCAGCCAACCTCAGGGCGCCGGAAACACCATATATTTT. Translated: CASSQPQGAGNTIYF.

The chain is built from TRBV27 and TRBJ1-2; the D is unclear. V was pared by 1 base and J by 3 bases, with 21 bases between. The germline V gene has CDR1 MNHEY and CDR2 SMNVEV (reference sequence). The CDR3 loop spans 18 amino acids. Here the CDR3 reads CASSLFSVLGSFDYGYTF. The CDR3 nucleotides are TGTGCCAGCAGTTTATTTTCTGTGCTGGGGAGTTTTGACTATGGCTACACCTTC.

This rearrangement joins TRBV13 to TRBJ2-1; a weak D match, TRBD2 (5 bases). Germline assignment: CDR1 PRHDT and CDR2 FYEKMQ (reference sequence). Deletions cut 3 bases from V and 4 bases from J, with 22 bases between. The CDR3 runs to 18 residues. For the CDR3, the DNA is TGTGCCAGCAGCTTTAGAGCACCTGGACTGGCCGCTTACAATGAGCAGTTCTTC. Translation gives CASSFRAPGLAAYNEQFF.

CDR3 protein: CASSLEAGGGYTF. As DNA, the CDR3 is TGTGCCAGCAGCTTAGAGGCAGGGGGCGGCTACACCTTC. The chain recombines TRBV7-9 with TRBJ1-2, with 8 positions matching TRBD1. Germline V gene sequence: CDR1 SEHNR, CDR2 FQNEAQ (reference sequence). CDR3 length: 13 amino acids. The V and J ends lost 1 base and 8 bases, in that order; junction bases with no gene match: 3.

V usage is TRBV6-5 and J usage is TRBJ1-1; 7 nucleotides agree with TRBD1. V dropped 7 bases and J dropped 5; count of bases not matched to a gene: 4. This CDR3 spans 12 amino acids. Germline lookup yields CDR1 MNHEY and CDR2 SVGAGI. This CDR3 reads CASISQGTEAFF. CDR3 coding DNA: TGTGCCAGCATTTCACAGGGGACTGAAGCTTTCTTT.

The chain has TRBV18 and TRBJ2-3, with a possible D match to TRBD2 (7 bases). Trimming took 3 bases from V and 2 from J, leaving 12 bases between them. Germline CDR1 reads KGHSH; CDR2 reads LQKENI. The CDR3 is 15 residues long. The CDR3 DNA follows: TGTGCCAGCTCACCGGAGCGGGACATCACAGATACGCAGTATTTT. Protein: CASSPERDITDTQYF.

The chain joins TRBV3-1 (or the pseudogene TRBV3-2) to TRBJ2-3; D remains unclear. The germline V and J ends were trimmed by 3 bases and 3 bases, with 7 bases remaining between them. Germline CDR1 LGHDT, CDR2 YNNKEL (reference sequence). The CDR3 covers 13 residues. CDR3 region: CASSHSQTDTQYF. CDR3 DNA: TGTGCCAGCAGCCATTCCCAGACAGATACGCAGTATTTT.

This rearrangement joins TRBV9 to TRBJ2-1; 14 nucleotides match TRBD2. Trimming removed 0 bases from V and 12 bases from J; junction bases left unmatched: 11. Germline V gives CDR1 SGDLS, CDR2 YYNGEE. The CDR3 runs to 17 residues. CDR3 DNA: TGTGCCAGCAGCGTAGGGACTAGCGGGGGGAACCAGGTGCGGCAGTTCTTC. Amino acids: CASSVGTSGGNQVRQFF.

The chain joins TRBV5-8 to TRBJ1-2, with a tentative D call TRBD1 (6 bases). This CDR3 has 16 amino acids. CDR1 is SGHTS, CDR2 YDEGEE, per germline. V was trimmed by 3 bases and J by 4 bases, leaving 19 bases between them. The CDR3 reads CASSSPARQDFYGYTF. In DNA, the CDR3 is TGTGCCAGCAGCTCGCCTGCTCGACAGGACTTCTATGGCTACACCTTC. Complete variable domain (other parts from reference TRBV5-8 and TRBJ1-2): EAGVTQSPTHLIKTRGQQATLRCSPISGHTSVYWYQQALGLGLQFLLWYDEGEERNRGNFPPRFSGRQFPNYSSELNVNALELEDSALYLCASSSPARQDFYGYTFGSGTRLTVV.

This clone was picked up one time. The chain carries TRBV5-1 and TRBJ2-7, with 8 bases matching TRBD1. The germline V gene encodes CDR1 SGHRS and CDR2 YFSETQ. Trimming at V came to 2 bases and at J to 7 bases, leaving 5 bases not matched to a gene. The CDR3 has 13 residues. The CDR3 DNA reads as TGCGCCAGCAGCTTCCAGGGGGCGGATGAGCAGTACTTC. The encoded protein is CASSFQGADEQYF.

This chain joins TRBV13 and TRBJ2-7; 10 nucleotides match TRBD2. This CDR3 is 17 amino acids long. Germline values: CDR1 PRHDT, CDR2 FYEKMQ (reference sequence). V dropped 4 bases and J dropped 11; count of bases not matched to a gene: 20. CDR3: CASSSLGVLAGVRDEYF. The DNA of the CDR3 is TGTGCCAGCAGCTCGCTGGGGGTTCTAGCGGGAGTGAGGGATGAGTACTTC.

V gene TRBV7-9 combines with J gene TRBJ1-5, with TRBD1 matching 7 bases. Per the germline V gene, CDR1 is SEHNR and CDR2 is FQNEAQ (reference sequence). Trimming cost V 5 bases and J 0 bases; bases outside gene matches: 4. This CDR3 is 15 amino acids long. The CDR3 loop is CASSQGQVSNQPQHF. CDR3 in DNA: TGTGCCAGCAGCCAAGGACAGGTTAGCAATCAGCCCCAGCATTTT.

The chain has TRBV24-1 and TRBJ1-2, with 7 bases fitting TRBD1. CDR1 KGHDR and CDR2 SFDVKD come from the germline V gene. The CDR3 is 17 residues long. V gave up 8 bases and J gave up 1 base; unmatched junction bases: 15. CDR3 bases: TGTGCCACCAAAACAAGGGGGCCCAAGACCTTTAACTATGGCTACACCTTC. This encodes CATKTRGPKTFNYGYTF.

The V and J genes are TRBV7-4 and TRBJ1-1, with no clear D. From germline, CDR1 is SGHVT and CDR2 SQSDAQ. The CDR3 is 14 residues long. Trimming removed 5 bases from V and 2 bases from J, with 12 bases in between. In DNA, the CDR3 is TGTGCCAGCAGCCCTGCACCGGTCAACACTGAAGCTTTCTTT. It specifies CASSPAPVNTEAFF. Full variable domain (outside the CDR3, taken from reference TRBV7-4 and TRBJ1-1): GAGVSQSPRYKVAKRGRDVALRCDSISGHVTLYWYRQTLGQGSEVLTYSQSDAQRDKSGRPSGRFSAERPERSVSTLKIQRTEQGDSAVYLCASSPAPVNTEAFFGQGTRLTVV.

The V gene is TRBV28, the J gene TRBJ1-1; possible D gene TRBD1, 6 bases. This CDR3 has 12 residues. CDR1 MDHEN and CDR2 SYDVKM come from the germline V gene. Trimming pared 5 bases from V and 3 bases from J, leaving 7 bases between. The CDR3 sequence: CASSAGDTEAFF. The CDR3 bases are TGTGCCAGCAGTGCAGGGGACACTGAAGCTTTCTTT.

The chain joins TRBV6-5 to TRBJ2-1, with D unclear. The length of the CDR3 is 13 residues. The germline V gene encodes CDR1 MNHEY and CDR2 SVGAGI. The germline V and J ends were trimmed by 0 bases and 8 bases, with 8 bases remaining between them. The CDR3 spells CASSYSNIDEQFF. CDR3 DNA sequence: TGTGCCAGCAGTTACTCCAACATCGATGAGCAGTTCTTC.

The chain employs TRBV7-9 and TRBJ1-1, with D tentatively TRBD1 (5 bases). CDR1 is SEHNR, CDR2 FQNEAQ, per germline (reference sequence). The V end lost 6 bases, the J end lost 1 base, and 21 bases lay between the germline ends. CDR3 length equals 17 residues. The CDR3 here is CASRTSVGKGWNTEAFF. The CDR3 DNA is TGTGCCAGCAGAACTTCCGTTGGGAAGGGGTGGAACACTGAAGCTTTCTTT.

The rearrangement uses TRBV5-1 and TRBJ2-2; D unresolved. This CDR3 has 13 residues. Trimming took 2 bases from V and 4 from J, leaving 6 bases between them. The germline V gene encodes CDR1 SGHRS and CDR2 YFSETQ. CDR3 in amino acids: CASSLLGTGELFF. The CDR3 DNA reads TGCGCCAGCAGCTTACTTGGCACCGGGGAGCTGTTTTTT.

The chain uses TRBV27 and TRBJ1-4; 10 nucleotides line up with TRBD1. Germline loops: CDR1 MNHEY, CDR2 SMNVEV (reference sequence). V was clipped by 2 bases and J by 10 bases; unmatched bases: 13. The CDR3 is made up of 17 amino acids. CDR3 DNA sequence: TGTGCCAGCAGTTTAACCCGACAGGGGGCGATGGGGGGAAAACTGTTTTTT. Its protein is CASSLTRQGAMGGKLFF.

J is TRBJ2-7 and V is TRBV7-2; D perhaps matches TRBD2 (6 bases). The germline V gene encodes CDR1 SGHTA and CDR2 FQGNSA. Deletions cut 5 bases from V and 6 bases from J, with 20 bases between. This CDR3 has 15 residues. CDR3 amino acids: CASSVLAGGESEQYF. The DNA for the CDR3 is TGTGCCAGCAGCGTCCTAGCCGGGGGTGAGAGCGAGCAGTACTTC.

The chain couples TRBV6-2 or TRBV6-3 to TRBJ1-1, with TRBD1 matching 7 bases. J gave up 2 bases and V 4 bases, and 7 bases lay outside the gene matches. CDR3 length: 15 amino acids. The germline V gene encodes CDR1 MNHEY and CDR2 SVGEGT. The CDR3 loop is CASSSSWTGNTEAFF. The CDR3 bases are TGTGCCAGCAGTTCCTCGTGGACAGGTAACACTGAAGCTTTCTTT.

This chain joins TRBV10-2 and TRBJ2-7; 7 bases align to TRBD2. V lost 3 bases to trimming and J lost 2 bases; unmatched junction nucleotides: 7. The V gene's germline CDR1 is WSHSY and CDR2 SAAADI. The CDR3 length is 15 residues. CDR3 sequence: CASSERASGTYEQYF. The CDR3 region has the DNA TGCGCCAGCAGTGAACGGGCTAGCGGAACCTACGAGCAGTACTTC.

The J gene is TRBJ2-5, the V gene TRBV19; D is undetermined. Per germline, CDR1 LNHDA and CDR2 SQIVND (reference sequence). This CDR3 contains 14 residues. V lost 1 base and J lost 7, with 13 bases in between. CDR3 amino acids: CASSIGSLIGTQYF. CDR3 nucleotide sequence: TGTGCCAGTAGTATAGGGAGCCTCATAGGGACCCAGTACTTC.